Here is one T cell receptor beta chain with its context. The target antigen is unknown. The data originate from a study of identical twins. Study-wide results and caveats: Compared with unrelated sharing, twin-shared out-of-frame alpha sequences had more low-probability sequences.

The CDR3 loop spans 13 amino acids. V lost 2 bases and J lost 6, with 11 bases in between. Germline V gives CDR1 SGHTA, CDR2 FQGNSA. TCRdb redid the calling of the 5' RACE reads with MiXCR, one entry per CDR3 protein. The sample contains roughly 690,000 distinct CDR3 sequences, approximately 22% of which appear only once. The same data also contributed to another study, on T cells expressing NK-cell markers. According to that study: All TCR beta repertoires analysed originated from sorted CD3+CD56+NKG2C+, CD3+CD56+NKG2C- and CD3+CD56-NKG2C+ T cells.

Sequenced input: PBMCs. This receptor was taken from a woman aged 18 to 35 in good health. This chain connects TRBV7-2 to TRBJ2-7, with D perhaps TRBD2 (5 bases). CDR3 protein: CASSLQELVEQYF. The CDR3 nucleotides read TGTGCCAGCAGCTTACAGGAACTAGTCGAGCAGTACTTC.